Listed below are T cell receptor beta chains from one sample, sequenced in a study of regulatory T cells in long-lasting Graves disease. MiXCR, applied by TCRdb to the multiplex PCR reads, yields one record per CDR3 protein. The table shows about 450,000 distinct CDR3 sequences, with 12% to 15% occurring only once. In addition, the sample was reused for a study of T cells in Graves' hyperthyroidism and ophthalmopathy.

The specimen comprised peripheral blood mononuclear cells (PBMCs), sampled at new diagnosis, from a patient treated with antithyroid drugs. The receptors shown here come from a woman in her 50s with Graves disease. Both conserved end residues are part of each CDR3. Each record gives: D gene, clone size, J gene, V gene, CDR3 protein, CDR3 DNA. A D gene is named only where the DNA matches it firmly. A clone size is listed for some rows: how often the clone was seen (once, few, many), or a class if it is expanded.

>.|.|TRBJ2-3|TRBV5-1
CASSLGRGFTDTQYF
TGCGCCAGCAGCTTGGGCAGGGGATTCACAGATACGCAGTATTTT
>.|many|TRBJ2-3|TRBV20-1
CSATTSVSSTDTQYF
TGCAGTGCAACAACGAGCGTCTCTAGCACAGATACGCAGTATTTT
>.|.|TRBJ2-5|TRBV11-2
CASSFETQETQYF
TGTGCCAGCAGCTTTGAGACCCAAGAGACCCAGTACTTC
>TRBD2|.|TRBJ2-1|TRBV3-1
CASSPDGLAGNEQFF
TGTGCCAGCAGCCCCGACGGACTAGCGGGCAATGAGCAGTTCTTC
>TRBD1|few|TRBJ2-7|TRBV5-6
CASSSGPGQGPEQYF
TGTGCCAGCAGCTCAGGACCGGGACAGGGCCCCGAGCAGTACTTC
>.|many|TRBJ2-2|TRBV5-1
CASSLDRAYTGELFF
TGCGCCAGCAGCTTGGACAGAGCATACACCGGGGAGCTGTTTTTT
>.|many|TRBJ2-1|TRBV3-1
CASSQRSGVPYNEQFF
TGTGCCAGCAGCCAAAGGTCGGGAGTTCCCTACAATGAGCAGTTCTTC
>TRBD1|.|TRBJ1-6|TRBV7-3
CASSTGVSPLHF
TGTGCCAGCAGTACAGGGGTTTCACCCCTCCACTTT
>.|.|TRBJ1-2|TRBV16
CASSQAPGGNYGYTF
TGTGCCAGCAGCCAAGCGCCGGGGGGTAACTATGGCTACACCTTC
>TRBD2|.|TRBJ2-1|TRBV10-3
CAITSGTYNEQFF
TGTGCCATTACTAGCGGGACCTACAATGAGCAGTTCTTC
>.|.|TRBJ2-5|TRBV5-4
CASSMGFVETQYF
TGTGCCAGCAGTATGGGGTTTGTAGAGACCCAGTACTTC
>TRBD2|many|TRBJ2-5|TRBV6-1
CASSEGLAGVFETQYF
TGTGCCAGCAGTGAAGGACTAGCGGGAGTTTTTGAGACCCAGTACTTC
>.|many|TRBJ2-2|TRBV20-1
CSARDPAGMYTGELFF
TGCAGTGCTAGAGATCCGGCAGGGATGTACACCGGGGAGCTGTTTTTT
>.|few|TRBJ2-7|TRBV6-5
CASSYSPVAEQYF
TGTGCCAGCAGTTACTCGCCCGTCGCCGAGCAGTACTTC
>.|many|TRBJ1-3|TRBV12-3/TRBV12-4
CASSLDRGNTIYF
TGTGCCAGCAGTTTAGACCGCGGAAACACCATATATTTT
>TRBD2|many|TRBJ2-7|TRBV12-3/TRBV12-4
CASSLTSGRVNEQYF
TGTGCCAGCAGTCTGACTAGCGGGAGAGTCAACGAGCAGTACTTC
>TRBD2|once|TRBJ2-3|TRBV2
CASAIGLAGAGDTQYF
TGTGCCAGCGCTATCGGACTAGCGGGAGCGGGAGATACGCAGTATTTT
>TRBD2|.|TRBJ2-1|TRBV4-1
CASSQEPSGRYNEQFF
TGCGCCAGCAGCCAAGAACCTAGCGGGAGGTACAATGAGCAGTTCTTC
>.|.|TRBJ2-5|TRBV2
CASRGGVGETQYF
TGTGCCAGCAGGGGGGGAGTGGGAGAGACCCAGTACTTC
>TRBD1|.|TRBJ2-1|TRBV5-8
CASSLGQGVYNEQFF
TGTGCCAGCAGCTTGGGTCAGGGGGTGTACAATGAGCAGTTCTTC
>TRBD1|.|TRBJ2-3|TRBV5-1
CASTLFLVEDRRTDTQYF
TGCGCCAGCACCCTCTTCTTGGTCGAGGACAGGAGGACAGATACGCAGTATTTT
>TRBD2|.|TRBJ2-1|TRBV6-4
CASSDKGGANEQFF
TGTGCCAGCAGTGACAAGGGAGGGGCAAATGAGCAGTTCTTC
>TRBD1|.|TRBJ1-1|TRBV11-2
CASSYRGVNTEAFF
TGTGCCAGCAGCTACAGGGGGGTGAACACTGAAGCTTTCTTT
>.|many|TRBJ1-6|TRBV6-1
CASSEFGDTTSSYNSPLHF
TGTGCCAGCAGTGAATTTGGGGACACCACGAGCTCCTATAATTCACCCCTCCACTTT
>.|many|TRBJ1-5|TRBV2
CASRGEGRNQPQHF
TGTGCCAGCAGAGGGGAGGGGCGAAATCAGCCCCAGCATTTT
>.|.|TRBJ1-6|TRBV12-3/TRBV12-4
CASSQEGGYNSPLHF
TGTGCCAGCAGCCAAGAGGGGGGCTATAATTCACCCCTCCACTTT
>.|many|TRBJ2-3|TRBV18
CASSPPRGPSTDTQYF
TGTGCCAGCTCACCACCAAGGGGACCTAGCACAGATACGCAGTATTTT
>TRBD1|.|TRBJ2-5|TRBV11-2
CASSGQGSSPQETQYF
TGTGCCAGCAGCGGACAGGGGTCATCACCCCAAGAGACCCAGTACTTC
>.|many|TRBJ2-3|TRBV28
CASLTLGDTQYF
TGTGCCAGCTTGACCCTAGGCGATACGCAGTATTTT
>.|many|TRBJ1-1|TRBV27
CASLGENTEAFF
TGTGCCAGCCTCGGGGAGAACACTGAAGCTTTCTTT
>.|many|TRBJ2-2|TRBV7-8
CASSSAGGELFF
TGTGCCAGCAGCTCGGCGGGCGGGGAGCTGTTTTTT
>.|many|TRBJ1-5|TRBV6-1
CASNVDRFNQPQHF
TGTGCCAGCAACGTCGACAGGTTCAATCAGCCCCAGCATTTT
>TRBD2|many|TRBJ2-5|TRBV28
CASRNRTRMRQETQYF
TGTGCCAGCAGAAATAGGACTAGAATGAGGCAAGAGACCCAGTACTTC
>.|many|TRBJ1-5|TRBV2
CASRGGLRSNQPQHF
TGTGCCAGCAGGGGTGGCCTGCGGAGCAATCAGCCCCAGCATTTT
>.|.|TRBJ1-1|TRBV6-8
CASSGRPEAFF
TGTGCCAGCTCCGGACGGCCGGAAGCTTTCTTT
>TRBD2|many|TRBJ2-7|TRBV7-3
CASGKLAGGEQYF
TGTGCCAGCGGGAAGCTAGCGGGAGGCGAGCAGTACTTC
>.|many|TRBJ2-1|TRBV11-3
CASSSYPGAGKHEQFF
TGTGCCAGCAGCTCCTACCCAGGGGCCGGCAAGCATGAGCAGTTCTTC
>.|many|TRBJ1-1|TRBV2
CASREVQNTEAFF
TGTGCCAGCAGGGAGGTGCAGAACACTGAAGCTTTCTTT
>TRBD2|many|TRBJ2-3|TRBV6-2/TRBV6-3
CASRTSGSGGLTDTQYF
TGTGCCAGCAGGACTAGCGGGAGTGGGGGACTCACAGATACGCAGTATTTT
>.|few|TRBJ2-5|TRBV5-4
CASSIGQRKETQYF
TGTGCCAGCAGCATCGGACAGAGAAAAGAGACCCAGTACTTC
>.|many|TRBJ1-5|TRBV30
CAWSIRGNQPQHF
TGTGCCTGGAGTATTCGGGGGAATCAGCCCCAGCATTTT